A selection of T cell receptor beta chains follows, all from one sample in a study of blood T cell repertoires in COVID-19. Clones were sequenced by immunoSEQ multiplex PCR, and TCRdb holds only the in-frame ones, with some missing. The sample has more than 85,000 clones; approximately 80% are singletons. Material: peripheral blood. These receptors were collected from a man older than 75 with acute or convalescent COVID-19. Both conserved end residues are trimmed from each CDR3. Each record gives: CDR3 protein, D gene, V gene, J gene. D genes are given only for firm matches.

CDR3aa: ASSLALSVQPQH; d_gene: NA; v_gene: TRBV28; j_gene: TRBJ1-5
CDR3aa: ASSQYHRGLAGGINEQF; d_gene: TRBD2; v_gene: TRBV4-3; j_gene: TRBJ2-1
CDR3aa: ATSPLFTDTQY; d_gene: NA; v_gene: TRBV2; j_gene: TRBJ2-3
CDR3aa: ASSLAGTGYYEQY; d_gene: TRBD1; v_gene: TRBV28; j_gene: TRBJ2-7
CDR3aa: ASSAVGGAYTGELF; d_gene: NA; v_gene: TRBV5-1; j_gene: TRBJ2-2
CDR3aa: ASSYSAGRSTGEQF; d_gene: NA; v_gene: TRBV6-2/TRBV6-3; j_gene: TRBJ2-1
CDR3aa: AWRDFYEQY; d_gene: NA; v_gene: TRBV30; j_gene: TRBJ2-7
CDR3aa: ASSPIRTGGNTEAF; d_gene: TRBD1; v_gene: TRBV18; j_gene: TRBJ1-1
CDR3aa: ASSRPGTGVDTEAF; d_gene: TRBD1; v_gene: TRBV5-6; j_gene: TRBJ1-1
CDR3aa: ASSRGDRGPNTEAF; d_gene: NA; v_gene: TRBV28; j_gene: TRBJ1-1